The rows below give T cell receptor beta chains drawn from one sample of a study of graft-versus-host responses after intestinal transplantation. TCRdb keeps only in-frame clones here, not all; method: immunoSEQ multiplex PCR. The table records roughly 8,000 clones, roughly 30% of them present only once. The source was alloreactive CD8+ T cells from a mixed lymphocyte reaction culture, collected before intestinal transplant. Receptors were obtained from a human patient who received an intestinal transplant. Each CDR3 is given with its conserved first and last residue. The D gene is left open where the match is weak.

j_call	v_call	d_call	cdr3_aa
TRBJ2-2	TRBV5-1	TRBD1	CASSLLPGGTGELFF
TRBJ2-7	TRBV7-9	-	CASSQQLSSAGYEQYF
TRBJ2-3	TRBV5-4	TRBD2	CASSLEFSGGSTDTQYF
TRBJ2-5	TRBV4-1	TRBD2	CASSQDRGVGETQYF
TRBJ2-1	TRBV9	TRBD2	CASSAILAGEQFF
TRBJ1-1	TRBV30	-	CAWSWRADTEAFF
TRBJ2-7	TRBV10-3	-	CAISVPGYSYEQYF
TRBJ1-1	TRBV15	-	CATSRDLGTKVDFF
TRBJ1-1	TRBV29-1	-	CSVAGAEAFF
TRBJ2-7	TRBV12-5	TRBD1	CASGLEVVTGTLYEQYF
TRBJ1-2	TRBV4-2	TRBD1	CASSQEGQGANYGYTF